Given below is one T cell receptor beta chain in context. An end of the junction does not agree with germline; a read error may underlie this. CDR1 is MNHEY, CDR2 SVGAGI, per germline. The CDR3 covers 14 residues. The entry originates in a study of blood T cell repertoires in COVID-19. Study summary: PBMCs, B-cell-depleted T cells, or T cells were the source of the cDNA or gDNA that made up the material.

In the source study's methods: Nucleated cell counts were estimated from reference gene primer amplification. Assay: immunoSEQ multiplex PCR; the TCRdb copy retains only in-frame clones and omits some. That table supplies the V and J calls and clone size; D and trimming were determined from the DNA. The table records a few hundred thousand clones, roughly 88% of them present only once. This clonotype originated in a woman in her thirties who had recovered from COVID-19. What was sequenced was peripheral blood. The rearrangement links TRBV6-5 to TRBJ2-4; D ambiguous. CDR3 region: CASSFSRAKNIQYF. DNA for the CDR3: TGTGCCAGTAGTTTCAGCAGGGCCAAAAACATTCAGTACTTC.